The source of this T cell receptor (beta chain) is a study of identical twins. Study-level results: For zero-insertion analyses, partial confounding could come from invariant MAIT and iNKT cells. Abundant beta clonotypes from cord blood had fewer insertions, unlike memory repertoires, which showed none. The study based its conclusions on cross-sectional statistical analysis and did not follow the same donors.

This clonotype was seen ten or more times. Antigen specificity is unknown. CDR3 length equals 16 residues. Germline V CDR1 and CDR2: SEHNR, FQNEAQ (reference sequence). The V and J ends lost 2 bases and 4 bases respectively, with 17 bases between them. A single record per CDR3 protein comes from TCRdb applying MiXCR to the 5' RACE reads. The table shows around 230,000 distinct CDR3 sequences, with around 10% occurring only once. Sequenced sample: memory (CD45RO+) T cells sorted from blood. This TCR was sampled from a woman in her late teens or twenties in good health. This chain joins TRBV7-9 and TRBJ2-5; weak D call: TRBD2 (6 bases). DNA for the CDR3: TGTGCCAGCAGCTTATGGGGGGAGATGGGTCGAGAGACCCAGTACTTC. Protein product: CASSLWGEMGRETQYF.